These 28 T cell receptor beta chains originate from one sample sequenced in a study of blood T cell repertoires in COVID-19. This table comes from immunoSEQ multiplex PCR, and its TCRdb copy is limited to in-frame clones, with some not included. The profile shows more than 200,000 clones, around 88% of them singletons. Sequencing was done on a sample of peripheral blood. The receptors shown here come from a man aged 25 to 40 with active or convalescent COVID-19.

The chain recombines TRBV27 with TRBJ1-6; 8 bases line up with TRBD1. Trimming cost V 6 bases and J 5 bases; bases outside gene matches: 3. From germline, CDR1 is MNHEY and CDR2 SMNVEV (reference sequence). The CDR3 is made up of 14 amino acids. This chain's CDR3 is CASRGQVNNSPLHF. CDR3 nucleotides: TGTGCCAGCAGGGGACAGGTTAATAATTCACCCCTCCACTTT.

This sequence joins TRBV25-1 and TRBJ1-1; no clear D. Trimming left V 6 bases short and J 11 bases short, with 16 bases between. The V gene's germline CDR1 is MGHDK and CDR2 SYGVNS. The CDR3 totals 12 residues. CDR3 sequence (DNA): TGTGCCAGCAGAAGACAAGGCTCTTCGGCTTTCTTT. Translating gives CASRRQGSSAFF.

V and J are TRBV25-1 and TRBJ1-3; 8 positions match TRBD1. The CDR3 covers 14 residues. V shed 6 bases, J shed 2 bases, and the junction held 3 bases outside the gene matches. Germline lookup yields CDR1 MGHDK and CDR2 SYGVNS. CDR3 DNA sequence: TGTGCCAGCAGGAGACAGGGGCCTGGAAACACCATATATTTT. Translated, it gives CASRRQGPGNTIYF.

This clone was seen just once. V is TRBV11-2 and J is TRBJ2-2; 9 nucleotides align to TRBD1. The junction had 6 bases not matched to a gene; V was cut back by 1 base and J by 6 bases. The CDR3 contains 16 residues. In germline, CDR1 is SGHAT, CDR2 FQNNGV. The CDR3 reads CASSLGNRGRSGELFF. CDR3 DNA: TGTGCCAGCAGCTTAGGCAACAGGGGGCGCTCCGGGGAGCTGTTTTTT.

The count of this clone is one. The rearrangement links TRBV19 to TRBJ1-2; TRBD1 matches at 7 bases. Germline V gene data show CDR1 as LNHDA and CDR2 as SQIVND (reference sequence). CDR3 size: 14 residues. V lost 6 bases and J lost 2; bases outside the gene matches: 6. Here the CDR3 reads CASRNRGQNYGYTF. As DNA, the CDR3 is TGTGCCAGTAGAAACCGGGGACAGAACTATGGCTACACCTTC. Supplemented by reference TRBV19 and TRBJ1-2, the full variable domain reads DGGITQSPKYLFRKEGQNVTLSCEQNLNHDAMYWYRQDPGQGLRLIYYSQIVNDFQKGDIAEGYSVSREKKESFPLTVTSAQKNPTAFYLCASRNRGQNYGYTFGSGTRLTVV.

V gene TRBV4-3 combines with J gene TRBJ2-3, with D perhaps matching TRBD1 (6 bases). The CDR3 covers 13 residues. The ends were cut back, 3 bases at V and 4 bases at J, with 8 bases in the middle. Germline-derived CDR1 and CDR2 are LGHNA and YSLEER. CDR3 DNA sequence: TGCGCCAGCAGCCAGGACAGCTCAGATACGCAGTATTTT. Amino acid sequence: CASSQDSSDTQYF.

Worth noting for this clone: Other DNA sequences of this sample code for an identical CDR3. This sequence joins TRBV7-2 and TRBJ2-3; 9 bases are shared with TRBD1. The CDR3 spans 15 residues. CDR1 and CDR2 (germline): SGHTA, FQGNSA. Losses at the gene ends were 3 bases for V and 2 bases for J; bases not matched to a gene: 3. CDR3 in DNA: TGTGCCAGCAGCTTGGACAGGGGATTCACAGATACGCAGTATTTT. It yields the protein CASSLDRGFTDTQYF.

Concerning this clone: Other DNA sequences in this sample translate to the same CDR3. This rearrangement joins TRBV6-2 or TRBV6-3 to TRBJ2-7; 8 bases are shared with TRBD1. CDR1 and CDR2 from the germline V gene are MNHEY and SVGEGT. This CDR3 contains 14 residues. Trimming took 4 bases from V and 3 from J; bases not matched to a gene: 5. The CDR3 sequence is CASSFGQGRYEQYF. CDR3 bases: TGTGCCAGCAGTTTCGGACAGGGCCGCTACGAGCAGTACTTC.

This clone was detected only once. The CDR3 sequence is CASSHRQGANYGYTF. CDR3 nucleotide sequence: TGTGCCAGCAGCCACAGACAGGGAGCTAACTATGGCTACACCTTC. The rearrangement links TRBV11-2 to TRBJ1-2, with 7 bases aligning to TRBD1. V gave up 5 bases and J gave up 0 bases; unmatched junction bases: 6. CDR1 is SGHAT and CDR2 is FQNNGV in the germline V gene. The length of the CDR3 is 15 residues. The whole variable domain, filled in from reference TRBV11-2 and TRBJ1-2, reads EAGVAQSPRYKIIEKRQSVAFWCNPISGHATLYWYQQILGQGPKLLIQFQNNGVVDDSQLPKDRFSAERLKGVDSTLKIQPAKLEDSAVYLCASSHRQGANYGYTFGSGTRLTVV.

This chain connects TRBV5-1 to TRBJ2-7; 11 nucleotides match TRBD2. V shed 0 bases and J 3 bases; nucleotides not matched to a gene: 5. CDR1 is SGHRS and CDR2 is YFSETQ in the germline V gene. The CDR3 loop spans 16 amino acids. CDR3 in amino acids: CASSLVAGGLGYEQYF. CDR3 nucleotide sequence: TGCGCCAGCAGCTTGGTAGCGGGGGGGCTCGGCTACGAGCAGTACTTC. The full variable domain, rest sourced from reference TRBV5-1 and TRBJ2-7, is KAGVTQTPRYLIKTRGQQVTLSCSPISGHRSVSWYQQTPGQGLQFLFEYFSETQRNKGNFPGRFSGRQFSNSRSEMNVSTLELGDSALYLCASSLVAGGLGYEQYFGPGTRLTVT.

A single count supports this clone. The rearrangement uses TRBV29-1 and TRBJ2-5; tentatively, D is TRBD1 (5 bases). The CDR3 loop spans 12 amino acids. The germline gives CDR1 SQVTM, CDR2 ANQGSEA. Trimming cost V 4 bases and J 6 bases, with 12 bases left between them. The CDR3 region is CSVVVQGKTQYF. CDR3 in DNA: TGCAGCGTTGTGGTGCAGGGTAAGACCCAGTACTTC.

The rearrangement links TRBV10-3 to TRBJ2-1; tentative D call: TRBD1 (6 bases). Germline V gene lookup returns CDR1 ENHRY and CDR2 SYGVKD. V gave up 0 bases and J gave up 2 bases, with 11 bases separating them. The CDR3 sequence is 16 residues long. CDR3 loop: CAISESSGVTYNEQFF. The CDR3 DNA is TGTGCCATCAGTGAGTCTTCAGGGGTGACCTACAATGAGCAGTTCTTC.

The DNA for the CDR3 is TGCGCCAGCAGCCCCTACGTCACAGGGGGTATTGGGTACACTGAAGCTTTCTTT. Translating it yields CASSPYVTGGIGYTEAFF. The chain is built from TRBV4-1 and TRBJ1-1, with 8 bases lining up with TRBD1. J gave up 3 bases and V 4 bases, and 16 bases lay outside the gene matches. CDR1 is MGHRA, CDR2 YSYEKL, per germline. This CDR3 region has 18 residues.

The chain is built from TRBV9 and TRBJ1-2; 9 bases align to TRBD1. This CDR3 is 17 amino acids long. J gave up 4 bases and V 3 bases, and 13 bases lay outside the gene matches. CDR1 and CDR2 (germline): SGDLS, YYNGEE. CDR3 DNA sequence: TGTGCCAGCAGCGCGGTCTCCACAGGGGGCCACCCCTATGGCTACACCTTC. Its protein is CASSAVSTGGHPYGYTF.

Only a few counts were recorded for this clone. The chain is built from TRBV5-4 and TRBJ1-1; D is uncertain. V shed 2 bases and J shed 2 bases, with 7 bases lying between them. Germline V CDR1 and CDR2: SGHNT, YYREEE (reference sequence). The CDR3 contains 13 residues. CDR3 bases: TGTGCCAGCAGCTTTGGGCTTAACACTGAAGCTTTCTTT. Protein product: CASSFGLNTEAFF.

The J gene is TRBJ1-4, the V gene TRBV5-1; D is uncertain. Trimming shortened V by 3 bases and J by 8 bases, and 5 bases separated the two germline ends. Looked up from germline, CDR1 is SGHRS and CDR2 is YFSETQ. This CDR3 has 11 residues. CDR3 sequence: CASSSSEKLFF. The DNA for the CDR3 is TGCGCCAGCAGCTCCTCGGAAAAACTGTTTTTT.

The J gene is TRBJ2-1, the V gene TRBV24-1; the D is unclear. CDR3 size: 15 residues. V lost 4 bases and J lost 0, with 9 bases in between. Germline V gene lookup returns CDR1 KGHDR and CDR2 SFDVKD. CDR3 sequence: CATSDPLRSYNEQFF. Here the CDR3 DNA reads TGTGCCACCAGTGACCCCCTTCGCTCCTACAATGAGCAGTTCTTC.

The chain combines TRBV6-4 with TRBJ2-1, with 9 positions matching TRBD2. This CDR3 has 15 amino acids. CDR1 and CDR2 from the germline V gene are MRHNA and SNTAGT. With 8 bases clipped from V and 1 base from J, the junction kept 6 bases outside the gene matches. The CDR3, as DNA: TGTGCCAGCGGCGCGGGGGGGGAATCCTACAATGAGCAGTTCTTC. Translating gives CASGAGGESYNEQFF.

The chain joins TRBV7-9 to TRBJ2-3, with TRBD2 as a possible D gene (6 bases). Germline V CDR1 and CDR2: SEHNR, FQNEAQ (reference sequence). This CDR3 is 17 amino acids long. Trimming left V 5 bases short and J 0 bases short, with 18 bases between. The CDR3 sequence is CASSGEVAGASTDTQYF. The DNA of the CDR3 is TGTGCCAGCAGCGGGGAGGTAGCCGGGGCTAGCACAGATACGCAGTATTTT.

The rearrangement uses TRBV19 and TRBJ1-5; possible D gene TRBD1, 5 bases. Trimming pared 0 bases from V and 7 bases from J, leaving 13 bases between. Germline V gene data show CDR1 as LNHDA and CDR2 as SQIVND (reference sequence). The CDR3 is 15 residues long. DNA of the CDR3: TGTGCCAGTAGTATAGATTGGGGGGGTATACAGCCCCAGCATTTT. Residues: CASSIDWGGIQPQHF.

The rearrangement joins TRBV19 to TRBJ1-2; D remains ambiguous. The CDR3 runs to 13 residues. Trimming shortened V by 0 bases and J by 11 bases, and 13 bases separated the two germline ends. CDR1 is LNHDA, CDR2 SQIVND, per germline (reference sequence). The CDR3, as DNA: TGTGCCAGTAGTATAGATCGAAACGGGAGGTACACCTTC. Its protein is CASSIDRNGRYTF.

The chain links TRBV3-1 (or the pseudogene TRBV3-2) to TRBJ2-3; D gene uncertain. The CDR3 covers 11 residues. CDR1 is LGHDT and CDR2 is YNNKEL in the germline V gene (reference sequence). V was shortened by 4 bases and J by 5 bases, with 4 bases between the two germline ends. CDR3 DNA: TGTGCCAGCAGCCTACTAGATACGCAGTATTTT. Translation: CASSLLDTQYF.

The rearrangement uses TRBV19 and TRBJ2-1; the match to TRBD2 covers 7 bases. CDR1 is LNHDA and CDR2 is SQIVND in the germline V gene (reference sequence). The CDR3 spans 15 residues. V dropped 3 bases and J dropped 8; count of bases not matched to a gene: 10. CDR3 in amino acids: CASSIHQGGADEQFF. Written as DNA, the CDR3 is TGTGCCAGTAGTATTCATCAGGGAGGGGCGGATGAGCAGTTCTTC.

The gene calls are TRBV6-2 or TRBV6-3 and TRBJ2-7, with D possibly being TRBD1 (6 bases). The CDR3 runs 20 residues. Germline loops: CDR1 MNHEY, CDR2 SVGEGT. Trimming removed 0 bases from V and 3 bases from J, with 27 bases in between. CDR3 nucleotide sequence: TGTGCCAGCAGTTACTCGAGTAGCGTGGGGACAAAAGATAACGACTACGAGCAGTACTTC. Translated, it gives CASSYSSSVGTKDNDYEQYF.

The chain combines TRBV19 with TRBJ2-1; 9 nucleotides agree with TRBD2. Trimming took 1 base from V and 4 from J; bases not matched to a gene: 2. This CDR3 has 15 residues. CDR1 and CDR2 from the germline V gene are LNHDA and SQIVND (reference sequence). The CDR3, as DNA: TGTGCCAGTAGTATAGGCGGGGGGGCGTACAATGAGCAGTTCTTC. Encoded protein: CASSIGGGAYNEQFF.

This clone showed up just a few times. CDR3 nucleotide sequence: TGTGCCAGCAGCCAAGTATTAAATCTGACAGCATCCTACGAGCAGTACTTC. As protein: CASSQVLNLTASYEQYF. This chain uses TRBV14 with TRBJ2-7, with D perhaps matching TRBD1 (5 bases). V was cut by 1 base and J by 1 base, with 17 bases left in between. The CDR3 has 17 residues. Germline loops: CDR1 SGHDN, CDR2 FVKESK. Drawing the rest from reference TRBV14 and TRBJ2-7, the complete variable domain is EAGVTQFPSHSVIEKGQTVTLRCDPISGHDNLYWYRRVMGKEIKFLLHFVKESKQDESGMPNNRFLAERTGGTYSTLKVQPAELEDSGVYFCASSQVLNLTASYEQYFGPGTRLTVT.

DNA of the CDR3: TGTGCCAGCAGCCGCCTTCGACAGATTGAAGCTTTCTTT. It is translated as CASSRLRQIEAFF. This chain connects TRBV27 to TRBJ1-1, with a tentative D call TRBD1 (5 bases). V lost 6 bases, J lost 7 bases, and 15 bases lay in between. The CDR3 sequence is 13 residues long. Germline V lookup: CDR1 MNHEY, CDR2 SMNVEV (reference sequence).

The rearrangement joins TRBV19 to TRBJ1-1; D remains unclear. The CDR3 is 13 residues long. Trimming stripped 1 base from V and 6 bases from J, with 9 bases between. Germline lookup yields CDR1 LNHDA and CDR2 SQIVND (reference sequence). The CDR3 nucleotides are TGTGCCAGTAGTATAGCGGGCGGGGCTGAAGCTTTCTTT. Translation gives CASSIAGGAEAFF. The complete variable domain, with remaining parts taken from reference TRBV19 and TRBJ1-1, reads DGGITQSPKYLFRKEGQNVTLSCEQNLNHDAMYWYRQDPGQGLRLIYYSQIVNDFQKGDIAEGYSVSREKKESFPLTVTSAQKNPTAFYLCASSIAGGAEAFFGQGTRLTVV.